This T cell receptor (beta chain) was recovered during a study of OX40 agonist ivuxolimab in advanced cancers. Study-wide context: Each patient was given ivuxolimab into a vein every 2 weeks, at 0.01 to 10 mg/kg. Patients with prior anti-PD-1, anti-PD-L1 or anti-CTLA-4 therapy were eligible; roughly 41% had some.

Produced via immunoSEQ multiplex PCR; TCRdb's table is partial and in-frame only. The repertoire holds tens of thousands of clones, with roughly 84% as singletons. The starting material was CD4+ or CD8+ T cells sorted from blood, obtained in a trial of the OX40 agonist ivuxolimab. The receptor comes from an adult with an advanced solid tumor such as melanoma, head and neck, liver or kidney cancer.

The CDR3 sequence: CASRPYTGEETQYF. The CDR3 region has the DNA TGTGCCAGCAGACCCTATACGGGTGAGGAGACCCAGTACTTC. The chain is built from TRBV7-2 and TRBJ2-5; D not certain. V was shortened by 6 bases and J by 5 bases, with 16 bases between the two germline ends. The germline V gene encodes CDR1 SGHTA and CDR2 FQGNSA. This CDR3 is built from 14 residues.